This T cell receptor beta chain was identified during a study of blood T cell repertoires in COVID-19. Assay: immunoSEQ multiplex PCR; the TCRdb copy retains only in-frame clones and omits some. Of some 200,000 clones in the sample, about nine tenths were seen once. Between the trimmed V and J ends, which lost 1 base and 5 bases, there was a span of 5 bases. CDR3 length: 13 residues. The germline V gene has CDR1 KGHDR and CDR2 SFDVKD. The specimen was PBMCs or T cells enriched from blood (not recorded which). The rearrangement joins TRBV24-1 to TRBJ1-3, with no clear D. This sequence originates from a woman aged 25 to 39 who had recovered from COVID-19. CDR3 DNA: TGTGCCACCAGTGATTTTTGGCGAAACACCATATATTTT. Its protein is CATSDFWRNTIYF.